What follows is one T cell receptor (beta chain) and its context. This record belongs to a study of T cell responses to AZD1222 COVID-19 vaccine. V shed 4 bases and J shed 6 bases, with 9 bases lying between them. CDR1 and CDR2 from the germline V gene are KGHSH and LQKENI. The CDR3 is 12 amino acids. Some clones are missing from TCRdb's copy, which holds only in-frame ones; the method was immunoSEQ multiplex PCR. The data hold about 76,000 clones, with about 88% observed a single time. This chain connects TRBV18 to TRBJ1-1; a weak D match, TRBD1 (5 bases). The TCR originated in an adult in good health. Here the sequenced sample was peripheral blood, taken on day 0 of AZD1222 vaccination. The CDR3 spells CASSLPGSEAFF. The CDR3 bases are TGTGCCAGCTCACTCCCAGGGTCTGAAGCTTTCTTT.